This T cell receptor (beta chain) was recorded in a study of OX40 agonist ivuxolimab in advanced cancers. Germline CDR1 is SQVTM and CDR2 is ANQGSEA. The J segment lost 4 bases and the V segment lost 6 bases, leaving 8 bases of the junction unmatched. The CDR3 length is 14 residues. Data came from immunoSEQ multiplex PCR; TCRdb stores just in-frame clones and leaves some out. The data contain approximately 12,000 clones, approximately 90% of them singletons. Findings and caveats of the study: Compared with others, partial responders at 0.1-3.0 mg/kg displayed clonal expansion among the lowest. Compared with CD4+, CD8+ T cells on average had more expanded clones. The study observed clonal expansion of CD4+ and CD8+ blood T cells by week 6 at 0.1 to 3.0 mg/kg.

Points on this clone: Its antigen remains unknown.

Blood got drawn at baseline, again on cycle 4 day 1, and then on cycle 7 day 1. The sequencing here drew on CD4+ or CD8+ T cells sorted from blood, taken in a trial of the OX40 agonist ivuxolimab. This chain links TRBV29-1 with TRBJ1-3; 8 bases fit TRBD1. This TCR was recovered from an adult with an advanced solid tumor such as melanoma, head and neck, liver or kidney cancer. CDR3 sequence: CSVLDRAPGNTIYF. CDR3 DNA: TGCAGCGTCCTGGACAGGGCTCCAGGAAACACCATATATTTT.